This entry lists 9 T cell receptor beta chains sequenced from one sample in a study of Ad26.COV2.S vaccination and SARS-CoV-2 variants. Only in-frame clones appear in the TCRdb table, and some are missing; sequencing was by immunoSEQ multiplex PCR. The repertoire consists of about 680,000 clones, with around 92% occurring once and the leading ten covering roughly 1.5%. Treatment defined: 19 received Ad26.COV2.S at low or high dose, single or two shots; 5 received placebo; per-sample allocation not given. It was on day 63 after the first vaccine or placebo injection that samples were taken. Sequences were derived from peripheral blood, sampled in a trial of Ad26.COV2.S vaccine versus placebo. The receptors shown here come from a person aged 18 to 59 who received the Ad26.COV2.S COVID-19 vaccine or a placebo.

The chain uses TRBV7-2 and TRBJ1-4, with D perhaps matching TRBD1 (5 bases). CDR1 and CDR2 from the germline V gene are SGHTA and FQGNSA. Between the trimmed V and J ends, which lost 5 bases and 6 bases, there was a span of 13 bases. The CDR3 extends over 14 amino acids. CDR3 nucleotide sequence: TGTGCCAGCAGCCTCCGGGGCTCGGATGAAAAACTGTTTTTT. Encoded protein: CASSLRGSDEKLFF.

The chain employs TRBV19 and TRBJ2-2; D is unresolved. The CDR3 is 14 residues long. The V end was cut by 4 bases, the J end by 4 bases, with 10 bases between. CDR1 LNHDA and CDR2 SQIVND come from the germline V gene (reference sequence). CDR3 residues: CASSRTLATGELFF. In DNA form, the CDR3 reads TGTGCCAGTAGTAGAACACTTGCCACCGGGGAGCTGTTTTTT.

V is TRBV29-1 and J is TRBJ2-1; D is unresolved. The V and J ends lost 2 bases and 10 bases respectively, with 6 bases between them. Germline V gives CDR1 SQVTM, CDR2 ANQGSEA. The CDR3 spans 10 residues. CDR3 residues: CSVETPEQFF. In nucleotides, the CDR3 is TGCAGCGTTGAAACCCCCGAGCAGTTCTTC.

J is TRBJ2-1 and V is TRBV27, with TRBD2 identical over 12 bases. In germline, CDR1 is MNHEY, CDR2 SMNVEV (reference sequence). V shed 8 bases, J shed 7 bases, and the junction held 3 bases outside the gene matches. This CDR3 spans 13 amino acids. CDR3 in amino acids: CASLGLAGNEQFF. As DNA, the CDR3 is TGTGCCAGCCTAGGACTAGCGGGGAATGAGCAGTTCTTC.

This CDR3 reads CASILSGELFF. CDR3 DNA: TGTGCCAGCATCCTTTCCGGGGAGCTGTTTTTT. J is TRBJ2-2 and V is TRBV9; no firm D call. The CDR3 spans 11 residues. Germline assignment: CDR1 SGDLS and CDR2 YYNGEE. Trimming left V 6 bases short and J 6 bases short, with 6 bases between. Based on the CDR3 plus reference TRBV9 and TRBJ2-2, the full variable domain is DSGVTQTPKHLITATGQRVTLRCSPRSGDLSVYWYQQSLDQGLQFLIQYYNGEERAKGNILERFSAQQFPDLHSELNLSSLELGDSALYFCASILSGELFFGEGSRLTVL.

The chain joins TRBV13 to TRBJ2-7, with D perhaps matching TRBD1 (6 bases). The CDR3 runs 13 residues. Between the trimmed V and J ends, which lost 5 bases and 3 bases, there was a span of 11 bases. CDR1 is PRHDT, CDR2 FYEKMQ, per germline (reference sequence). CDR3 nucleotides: TGTGCCAGCAGCCGAGACAGGCACTACGAGCAGTACTTC. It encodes CASSRDRHYEQYF.

This CDR3 reads CASSLRGVDQPQHF. The CDR3, as DNA: TGTGCCAGCAGCTTGCGGGGGGTTGATCAGCCCCAGCATTTT. This chain links TRBV5-4 with TRBJ1-5, with a weak D call TRBD1 (5 bases). The CDR3 spans 14 residues. The germline gives CDR1 SGHNT, CDR2 YYREEE (reference sequence). With 1 base removed from V and 5 bases from J, the gap between germline ends came to 10 bases. Together with reference TRBV5-4 and TRBJ1-5, the CDR3 gives the full variable domain: ETGVTQSPTHLIKTRGQQVTLRCSSQSGHNTVSWYQQALGQGPQFIFQYYREEENGRGNFPPRFSGLQFPNYSSELNVNALELDDSALYLCASSLRGVDQPQHFGDGTRLSIL.

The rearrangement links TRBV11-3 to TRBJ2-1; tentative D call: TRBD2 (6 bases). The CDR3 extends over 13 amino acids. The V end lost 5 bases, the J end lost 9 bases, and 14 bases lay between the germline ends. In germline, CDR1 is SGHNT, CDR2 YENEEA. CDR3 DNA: TGTGCCAGCAGCCTCGCATGGAGGGGTGAGCAGTTCTTC. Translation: CASSLAWRGEQFF.

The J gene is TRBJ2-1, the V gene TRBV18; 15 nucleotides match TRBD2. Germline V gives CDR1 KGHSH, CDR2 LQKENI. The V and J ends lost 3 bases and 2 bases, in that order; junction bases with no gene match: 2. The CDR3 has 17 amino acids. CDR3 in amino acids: CASSPGLAGGAYNEQFF. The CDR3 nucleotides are TGTGCCAGCTCACCGGGACTAGCGGGAGGCGCCTACAATGAGCAGTTCTTC.